Reported below is one TCR beta chain. What it recognizes is unknown. The data derive from a study of cytomegalovirus exposure and HLA in healthy donors. Study information: Per a later analysis, the 666 first-cohort and fewer than 150 validation repertoires shared one platform. Broader study findings: The study listed roughly 160 cytomegalovirus-associated TCR beta chains. Accounts indicate the classifier identified cytomegalovirus status with strong specificity and sensitivity. In the roughly 110 validation repertoires, about 95% of cluster scores exceeded 0, per a later analysis.

Trimming at V came to 2 bases and at J to 5 bases, leaving 6 bases not matched to a gene. This CDR3 is built from 18 residues. The germline CDR1 and CDR2 sequences are SGHDN and FVKESK. Here immunoSEQ multiplex PCR was the method, and the copy in TCRdb shows in-frame clones only, minus some. The sample has some 85,000 clones, 90% to 97% seen once. The origin of this receptor is a woman younger than 35 in good health and CMV-seronegative. Material: PBMCs. This chain joins TRBV14 and TRBJ2-1, with TRBD2 matching over 16 bases. In DNA, the CDR3 is TGTGCCAGCAGCCAATGGGGACTAGCGGGAGGGGAAGACAATGAGCAGTTCTTC. Protein product: CASSQWGLAGGEDNEQFF.